Listed below are T cell receptor beta chains from one sample, sequenced in a study of CD8+CD57+ T cells in acquired aplastic anemia. TCRdb re-derived calls from the reads in MiXCR, one entry per CDR3 protein. The sample carries some 170,000 distinct CDR3 sequences, 40% to 50% recorded once. Sequenced: sorted CD4+, CD8+, or CD8+CD57+ T cells (not recorded which) from PBMCs. The receptors shown here come from a human donor with aplastic anemia. Both conserved end residues are part of each CDR3. The order of the fields is V gene, D gene, CDR3 length, clone size, J gene, CDR3 DNA, CDR3 protein. A D gene is named only where the DNA matches it firmly. Only some rows state a clone size, as once, few, many or a class for expanded clones.

>TRBV5-1|-|15|-|TRBJ1-5
TGCGCCAGCAGCTTGGACGGGACAAACAGGCAGCCCCAGCATTTT
CASSLDGTNRQPQHF
>TRBV7-6|-|15|-|TRBJ2-2
TGTGCCAGCAGCTTATCTGAGACTAGGGGCGGGGAGCTGTTTTTT
CASSLSETRGGELFF
>TRBV2|-|13|many|TRBJ2-2
TGTGCCAGCAGTGAACTGGTTACCGGGGAGCTGTTTTTT
CASSELVTGELFF
>TRBV3-1|TRBD1|14|many|TRBJ2-7
TGTGCCAGCAGCCAAGGGGGGACAGGGAACGAGCAGTACTTC
CASSQGGTGNEQYF
>TRBV4-3|TRBD1|14|many|TRBJ1-1
TGCGCCAGCAGCCAACAGACAGGGGACACTGAAGCTTTCTTT
CASSQQTGDTEAFF
>TRBV2|-|12|-|TRBJ2-5
TGTGCCAGCAGTGAAGGGACGGAGACCCAGTACTTC
CASSEGTETQYF
>TRBV6-1|-|12|-|TRBJ1-2
TGTGCCAGCAGTACCGGGGACTATGGCTACACCTTC
CASSTGDYGYTF
>TRBV9|-|13|-|TRBJ1-5
TGTGCCAGCAGCTCGGACAGCAATCAGCCCCAGCATTTT
CASSSDSNQPQHF
>TRBV24-1|-|14|-|TRBJ2-2
TGTGCCACCCGAGGAAGGGAGGAGACCGGGGAGCTGTTTTTT
CATRGREETGELFF
>TRBV6-2/TRBV6-3|-|16|few|TRBJ2-3
TGTGCCAGCAGTTACACCAGGGGCGGACTTAGAGATACGCAGTATTTT
CASSYTRGGLRDTQYF
>TRBV19|TRBD1|15|many|TRBJ1-5
TGTGCCAGTAGTATCTATGGGACAGCAAATCAGCCCCAGCATTTT
CASSIYGTANQPQHF
>TRBV5-5|-|15|many|TRBJ2-7
TGTGCCAGCAGCTTGGGGGGGACGCACTCCTACGAGCAGTACTTC
CASSLGGTHSYEQYF
>TRBV10-3|-|13|-|TRBJ1-5
TGTGCCATCACACCGGATAGCAATCAGCCCCAGCATTTT
CAITPDSNQPQHF
>TRBV7-8|-|14|many|TRBJ2-7
TGTGCCAGCAGCTTAAAACTACACGATACCGAGCAGTACTTC
CASSLKLHDTEQYF
>TRBV20-1|-|15|-|TRBJ2-1
TGCAGTGCTAAGGCCGGGAGTTCCCCCTACAATGAGCAGTTCTTC
CSAKAGSSPYNEQFF
>TRBV6-2/TRBV6-3|-|16|-|TRBJ1-1
TGTGCCAGCAGTTACACAAGGACAGCCTTGAACACTGAAGCTTTCTTT
CASSYTRTALNTEAFF
>TRBV5-1|TRBD1|15|many|TRBJ2-5
TGCGCCAGCAGCTCCCCCGGGACAGGGCTAGAGACCCAGTACTTC
CASSSPGTGLETQYF
>TRBV6-6|-|14|many|TRBJ1-3
TGTGCCAGCAGGTTACAGGGATCTGGAAACACCATATATTTT
CASRLQGSGNTIYF
>TRBV5-5|TRBD2|17|many|TRBJ2-2
TGTGCCAGCAGCCGGGAAGGGACGGGGGGGAACACCGGGGAGCTGTTTTTT
CASSREGTGGNTGELFF
>TRBV20-1|TRBD2|14|few|TRBJ2-7
TGCAGTGCTAGAGCCGGGACTAGCGGTTACGAGCAGTACTTC
CSARAGTSGYEQYF
>TRBV29-1|TRBD2|17|-|TRBJ2-6
TGCAGCGTGGGAAGGGGAGGGGTCCTCTCTGGGGCCAACGTCCTGACTTTC
CSVGRGGVLSGANVLTF
>TRBV25-1|TRBD1|15|-|TRBJ2-5
TGTGCCAGCAGTGGAGGGACAGGTTACGTTGAGACCCAGTACTTC
CASSGGTGYVETQYF
>TRBV14|-|14|many|TRBJ2-4
TGTGCCAGCAGCGTACCCGGGACAACAAACATTCAGTACTTC
CASSVPGTTNIQYF
>TRBV12-3/TRBV12-4|-|12|many|TRBJ1-5
TGTGCCAGCAGCCAGAATAATCAGCCCCAGCATTTT
CASSQNNQPQHF
>TRBV2|-|12|-|TRBJ1-1
TGTGCCAGCAGCCTGGGGCCCACTGAAGCTTTCTTT
CASSLGPTEAFF
>TRBV29-1|TRBD1|12|few|TRBJ1-2
TGCAGCGCAGGACAGGGGGAGAATGGCTACACCTTC
CSAGQGENGYTF
>TRBV25-1|-|17|many|TRBJ1-1
TGTGCCAGCAGTGAATCGCGTCCCGGGACAATGAACACTGAAGCTTTCTTT
CASSESRPGTMNTEAFF
>TRBV10-3|-|14|-|TRBJ2-7
TGTGCCATCAGTGAGCGGACGGGATTCTACGAGCAGTACTTC
CAISERTGFYEQYF
>TRBV14|-|13|-|TRBJ1-1
TGTGCCAGCAGCCAAGGTGGGACAATAGTGGCTTTCTTT
CASSQGGTIVAFF
>TRBV19|TRBD1|15|-|TRBJ2-7
TGTGCCAGTAGCCAATCGACAGGGTTGAGATACGAGCAGTACTTC
CASSQSTGLRYEQYF
>TRBV20-1|-|17|many|TRBJ1-3
TGCAGTGCTAGTAGCCCCACTGTTCTAAGCTCTGGAAACACCATATATTTT
CSASSPTVLSSGNTIYF
>TRBV12-3/TRBV12-4|-|14|many|TRBJ2-5
TGTGCCAGCAGCCTAGATCCGAGGGGAGAGACCCAGTACTTC
CASSLDPRGETQYF
>TRBV7-2|TRBD1|14|-|TRBJ1-1
TGTGCCAGCAGCGTCAGGGGGAACGGGGCTGAAGCTTTCTTT
CASSVRGNGAEAFF
>TRBV27|TRBD2|15|few|TRBJ2-7
TGTGCCAGCAGTTTGGGTAGCGGGGGGGCCTCCGAGCAGTACTTC
CASSLGSGGASEQYF
>TRBV6-1|-|15|many|TRBJ1-5
TGTGCCAGCAGGGCGCCGGGGGATAGCAATCAGCCCCAGCATTTT
CASRAPGDSNQPQHF
>TRBV10-3|-|14|-|TRBJ1-2
TGTGCCATCAGTGAGGAGACGGACCGCTATGGCTACACCTTC
CAISEETDRYGYTF
>TRBV2|-|15|-|TRBJ2-1
TGTGCCAGCAGCCCACCGGATGCCTCCTACAATGAGCAGTTCTTC
CASSPPDASYNEQFF
>TRBV6-5|-|15|-|TRBJ1-6
TGTGCCAGCAGTTACTTCGTGTTAGGTAATTCACCCCTCCACTTT
CASSYFVLGNSPLHF
>TRBV12-3/TRBV12-4|-|13|many|TRBJ1-1
TGTGCCAGCAGTGCTGGTGCTCTCACTGAAGCTTTCTTT
CASSAGALTEAFF
>TRBV6-1|-|14|few|TRBJ2-5
TGTGCCAGCAGGAACCGGGACTTCCAAGAGACCCAGTACTTC
CASRNRDFQETQYF
>TRBV18|TRBD1|13|-|TRBJ1-5
TGTGCCAGCTCACCGACAGGGGGTCAGCCCCAGCATTTT
CASSPTGGQPQHF
>TRBV4-1|TRBD2|19|few|TRBJ2-5
TGCGCCAGCAGCCAAAGTAAGGCTAGCGGGTTACCCGCCCAAGAGACCCAGTACTTC
CASSQSKASGLPAQETQYF
>TRBV9|-|13|many|TRBJ2-3
TGTGCCAGCAGCGTAGTGGGGGGCGGCACGCAGTATTTT
CASSVVGGGTQYF
>TRBV29-1|TRBD2|17|many|TRBJ2-5
TGCAGCGTTGCTTTATCATCGGGACTAGCGGGGGAGGAGACCCAGTACTTC
CSVALSSGLAGEETQYF
>TRBV29-1|-|12|-|TRBJ2-5
TGCAGCGTCGTACAGGGTCCGGAGACCCAGTACTTC
CSVVQGPETQYF
>TRBV27|TRBD2|15|-|TRBJ2-1
TGTGCCAGCAGTTCACTCGGACTAGTGGTTGGAGAGCAGTTCTTC
CASSSLGLVVGEQFF